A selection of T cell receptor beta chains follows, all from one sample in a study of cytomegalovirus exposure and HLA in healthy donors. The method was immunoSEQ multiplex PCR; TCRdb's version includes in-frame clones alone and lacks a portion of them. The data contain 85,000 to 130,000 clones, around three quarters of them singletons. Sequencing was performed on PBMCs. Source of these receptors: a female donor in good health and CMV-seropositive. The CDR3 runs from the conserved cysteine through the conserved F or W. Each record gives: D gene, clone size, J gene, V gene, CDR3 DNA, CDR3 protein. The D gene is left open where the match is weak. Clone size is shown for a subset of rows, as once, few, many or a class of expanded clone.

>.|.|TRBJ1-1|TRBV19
TGTGCCAGTAGTGCTCGAGACATGGGCACTGAAGCTTTCTTT
CASSARDMGTEAFF
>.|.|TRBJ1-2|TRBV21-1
TGTGCCAGCAGCCCTCGGGATAGTCTTTATGGCTACACCTTC
CASSPRDSLYGYTF
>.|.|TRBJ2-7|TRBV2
TGTGCCAGCAGTGTTCAGGGGTTGACCTACGAGCAGTACTTC
CASSVQGLTYEQYF
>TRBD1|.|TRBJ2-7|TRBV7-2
TGTGCCAGCAGCTTGGCAGGACAGGCCTTTAGGAACGAGCAGTACTTC
CASSLAGQAFRNEQYF
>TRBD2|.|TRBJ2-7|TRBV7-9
TGTGCCAGCAGCTTAGGGCTTTTGGGCGGGGGGGCCTACGAGCAGTACTTC
CASSLGLLGGGAYEQYF
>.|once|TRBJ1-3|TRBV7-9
TGTTCCAGCAGCCCGACAGGAGGCCCCACTGGAAACACCATATATTTT
CSSSPTGGPTGNTIYF
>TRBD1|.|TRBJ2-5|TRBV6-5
TGTGCCAGCAGCTTTGACAGGGGAGAGACCCAGCACTTC
CASSFDRGETQHF
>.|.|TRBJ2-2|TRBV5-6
TGTGCCAGCAGCTTGGCAGGGGCCCCTGGCTCCGGGGAGCTGTTTTTT
CASSLAGAPGSGELFF
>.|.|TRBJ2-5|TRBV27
TGTGCCAGCAGTTTATTAGGGGACTCTCTCCGGGGGACCCAGTACTTC
CASSLLGDSLRGTQYF
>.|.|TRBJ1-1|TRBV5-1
TGCGCCAGCAGCAAATTACAGGGTGCTGCTGAAGCTTTCTTT
CASSKLQGAAEAFF
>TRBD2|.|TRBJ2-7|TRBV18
TGTGCCAGCTCACCAGTAGCTAGCGGCCTACGGGAGCAGTACTTC
CASSPVASGLREQYF
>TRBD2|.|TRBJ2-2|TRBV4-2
TGTGCCAGCAGCCAAAAGATAGGGGGGCCTAGCGGGAGCGGCGGGGAGCTGTTTTTT
CASSQKIGGPSGSGGELFF
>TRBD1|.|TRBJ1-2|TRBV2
TGTGCCAGCAGCCCACGGACAGGTACTGGCTACACCTTC
CASSPRTGTGYTF
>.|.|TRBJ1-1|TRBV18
TGTGCCAGCTCACCAACGTGGCAGGAGAACACTGAAGCTTTCTTT
CASSPTWQENTEAFF
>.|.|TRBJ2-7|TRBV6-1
TGTGCCAGCAGTGAATACGGGGGAGGCGCCTACGAGCAGTACTTC
CASSEYGGGAYEQYF
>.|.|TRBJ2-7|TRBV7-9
TGTGCCAGCAGCCCCGGGTCGGGTTTTCGGTACTTC
CASSPGSGFRYF
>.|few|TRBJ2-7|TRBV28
TGTGCCAGCTGCAGGTGGGGGACTGCCTACGAGCAGTACTTC
CASCRWGTAYEQYF
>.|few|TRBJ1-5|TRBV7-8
TGTGCCAGCAGCTTGGGGGGGTCCTCTCAGCCCCAGCATTTT
CASSLGGSSQPQHF
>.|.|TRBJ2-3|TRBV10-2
TGCGCCAGTCGAGAAGGGGCAAGAACGCAGTATTTT
CASREGARTQYF
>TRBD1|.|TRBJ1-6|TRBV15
TGTGCCACCAGCAGAGGGGACAGTCCTTTGAGCTCCTATAATTCACCCCTCCACTTT
CATSRGDSPLSSYNSPLHF
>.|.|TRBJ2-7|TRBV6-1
TGTGCCAGCAGTGGAGACAGAGACTACGAGCAGTACTTC
CASSGDRDYEQYF
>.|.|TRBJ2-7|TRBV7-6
TGTGCCAGCAGCTTAGGCCACGCCCCTAGATCCTACGAGCAGTACTTC
CASSLGHAPRSYEQYF
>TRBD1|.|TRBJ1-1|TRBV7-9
TGTGCCAGCAGCTCGGGACAGGGACACACTGAAGCTTTCTTT
CASSSGQGHTEAFF
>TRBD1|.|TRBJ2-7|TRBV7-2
TGTGCCAGCAGCCGGGACAGTTCTTCGGAGCAGTACTTC
CASSRDSSSEQYF